This T cell receptor (beta chain) was sequenced in a study of T-cell memory formation after mild COVID-19. MiXCR was run by TCRdb on the 5' RACE reads, yielding one entry per CDR3 protein. The sample has fewer than 450,000 distinct CDR3 sequences, 20% to 25% seen once. With 2 bases removed from V and 6 bases from J, the gap between germline ends came to 7 bases. The CDR3 sequence is 13 residues long. The chain uses TRBV12-3 or TRBV12-4 and TRBJ1-4, with D uncertain. The sequencing input was PBMCs or a T cell subset sorted from them (not recorded which). The clonotype was recovered from an adult woman who had mild COVID-19 (a few samples of this study predate the infection). Cell type and time point are not known. CDR3 sequence reads: CASSLSLYEKLFF. DNA of the CDR3: TGTGCCAGCAGTTTAAGTCTCTATGAAAAACTGTTTTTT.